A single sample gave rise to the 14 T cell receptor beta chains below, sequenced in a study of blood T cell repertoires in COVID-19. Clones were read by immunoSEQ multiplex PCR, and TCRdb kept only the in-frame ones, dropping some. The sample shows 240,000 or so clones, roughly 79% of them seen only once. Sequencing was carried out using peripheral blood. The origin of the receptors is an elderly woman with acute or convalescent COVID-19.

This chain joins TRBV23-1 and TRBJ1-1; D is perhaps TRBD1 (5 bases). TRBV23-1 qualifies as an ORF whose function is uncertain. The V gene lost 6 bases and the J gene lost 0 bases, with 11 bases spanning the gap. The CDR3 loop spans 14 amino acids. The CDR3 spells CASSLQAMNTEAFF. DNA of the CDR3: TGCGCCAGCAGCCTACAGGCGATGAACACTGAAGCTTTCTTT.

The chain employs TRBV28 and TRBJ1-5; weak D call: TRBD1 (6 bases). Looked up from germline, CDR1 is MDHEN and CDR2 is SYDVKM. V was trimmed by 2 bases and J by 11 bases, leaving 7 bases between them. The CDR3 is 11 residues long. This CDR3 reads CASSLKGAQHF. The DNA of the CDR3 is TGTGCCAGCAGTTTAAAGGGGGCCCAGCATTTT.

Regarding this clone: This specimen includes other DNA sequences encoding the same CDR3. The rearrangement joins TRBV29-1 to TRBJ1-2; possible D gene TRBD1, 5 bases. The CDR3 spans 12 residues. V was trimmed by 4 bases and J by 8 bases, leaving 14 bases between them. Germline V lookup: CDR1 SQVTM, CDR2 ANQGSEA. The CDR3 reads CSVVGQGKGYTF. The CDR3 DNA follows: TGCAGCGTTGTGGGGCAGGGCAAAGGCTACACCTTC.

The DNA for the CDR3 is TGTGCCAGCAGTTTGATGGCAGGGGCGGGCTACGAGCAGTACTTC. Its translation: CASSLMAGAGYEQYF. This sequence joins TRBV28 and TRBJ2-7; D perhaps matches TRBD1 (6 bases). Germline V gives CDR1 MDHEN, CDR2 SYDVKM. CDR3 length equals 15 residues. V lost 3 bases and J lost 3, with 15 bases in between. The full variable domain, rest sourced from reference TRBV28 and TRBJ2-7, is DVKVTQSSRYLVKRTGEKVFLECVQDMDHENMFWYRQDPGLGLRLIYFSYDVKMKEKGDIPEGYSVSREKKERFSLILESASTNQTSMYLCASSLMAGAGYEQYFGPGTRLTVT.

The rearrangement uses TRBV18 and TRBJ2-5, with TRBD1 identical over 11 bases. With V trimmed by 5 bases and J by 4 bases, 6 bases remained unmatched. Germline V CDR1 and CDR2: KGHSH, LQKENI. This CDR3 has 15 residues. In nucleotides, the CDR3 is TGTGCCAGCTCATCCGGGACAGGGGGAAGAGAGACCCAGTACTTC. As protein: CASSSGTGGRETQYF.

CDR3 sequence: CASSTGTGAYEKLFF. DNA of the CDR3: TGTGCCAGTAGTACAGGGACAGGGGCGTATGAAAAACTGTTTTTT. V is TRBV19 and J is TRBJ1-4; 10 nucleotides line up with TRBD1. The germline V gene encodes CDR1 LNHDA and CDR2 SQIVND (reference sequence). V gave up 4 bases and J gave up 6 bases; unmatched junction bases: 5. The CDR3 runs 15 residues.

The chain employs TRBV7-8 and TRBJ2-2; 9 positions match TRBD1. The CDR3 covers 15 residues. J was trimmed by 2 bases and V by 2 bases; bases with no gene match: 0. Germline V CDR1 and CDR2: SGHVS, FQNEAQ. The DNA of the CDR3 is TGTGCCAGCAGCTTAACAGGGGGCAACACCGGGGAGCTGTTTTTT. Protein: CASSLTGGNTGELFF.

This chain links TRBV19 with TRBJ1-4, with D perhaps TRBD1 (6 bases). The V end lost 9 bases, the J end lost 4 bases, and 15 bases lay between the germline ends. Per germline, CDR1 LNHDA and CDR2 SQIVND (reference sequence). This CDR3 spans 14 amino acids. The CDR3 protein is CASSLQGLNEKLFF. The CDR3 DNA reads TGTGCCAGCTCCCTCCAGGGGCTTAATGAAAAACTGTTTTTT.

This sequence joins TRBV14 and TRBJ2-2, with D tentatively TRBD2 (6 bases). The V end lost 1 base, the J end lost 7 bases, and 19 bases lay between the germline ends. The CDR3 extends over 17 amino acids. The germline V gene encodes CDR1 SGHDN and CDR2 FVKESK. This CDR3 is CASSQAYTSLSGGELFF. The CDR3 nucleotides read TGTGCCAGCAGCCAAGCCTATACTAGCTTATCTGGCGGGGAGCTGTTTTTT. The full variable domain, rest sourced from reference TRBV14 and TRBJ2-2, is EAGVTQFPSHSVIEKGQTVTLRCDPISGHDNLYWYRRVMGKEIKFLLHFVKESKQDESGMPNNRFLAERTGGTYSTLKVQPAELEDSGVYFCASSQAYTSLSGGELFFGEGSRLTVL.

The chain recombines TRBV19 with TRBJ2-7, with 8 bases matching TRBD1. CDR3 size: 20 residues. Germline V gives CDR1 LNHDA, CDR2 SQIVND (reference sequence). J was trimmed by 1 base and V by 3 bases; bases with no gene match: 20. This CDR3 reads CASSMTHFPTGGIQSYEQYF. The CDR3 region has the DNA TGTGCCAGTAGTATGACCCACTTCCCCACAGGGGGAATCCAATCCTACGAGCAGTACTTC.

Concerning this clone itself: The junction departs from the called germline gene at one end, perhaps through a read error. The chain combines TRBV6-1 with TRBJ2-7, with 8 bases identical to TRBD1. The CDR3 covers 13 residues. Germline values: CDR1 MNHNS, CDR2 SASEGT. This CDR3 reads CASSEDLWRTGCF. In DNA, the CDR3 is TGTGCCAGCAGTGAAGATTTGTGGAGGACAGGGTGCTTC.

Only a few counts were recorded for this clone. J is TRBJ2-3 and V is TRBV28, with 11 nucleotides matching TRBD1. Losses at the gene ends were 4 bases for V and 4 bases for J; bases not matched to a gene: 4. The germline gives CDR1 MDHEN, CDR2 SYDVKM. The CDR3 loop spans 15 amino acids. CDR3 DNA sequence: TGTGCCAGCAGTTCTCCGGGACAGGGGGCAGATACGCAGTATTTT. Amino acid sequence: CASSSPGQGADTQYF.

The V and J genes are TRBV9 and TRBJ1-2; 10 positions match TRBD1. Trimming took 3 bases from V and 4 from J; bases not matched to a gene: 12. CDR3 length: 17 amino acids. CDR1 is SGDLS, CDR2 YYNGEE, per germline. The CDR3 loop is CASSEGQGLTRSYGYTF. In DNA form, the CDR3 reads TGTGCCAGCAGCGAGGGACAGGGGTTAACGCGTAGCTATGGCTACACCTTC.

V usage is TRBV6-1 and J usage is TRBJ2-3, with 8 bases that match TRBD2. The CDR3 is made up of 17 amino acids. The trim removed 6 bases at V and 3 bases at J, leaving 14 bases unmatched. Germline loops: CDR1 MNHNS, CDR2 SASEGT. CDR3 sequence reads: CASSEFSSGIGTDTQYF. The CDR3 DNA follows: TGTGCCAGCAGCGAATTCAGTAGCGGGATTGGGACAGATACGCAGTATTTT.